What follows are 23 T cell receptor beta chains derived from one specimen sequenced in a study of blood T cell repertoires in COVID-19. Only in-frame clones appear in the TCRdb table, and some are missing; sequencing was by immunoSEQ multiplex PCR. The sample yields about 30,000 clones, about nine tenths seen once. The sample was peripheral blood. Receptors were obtained from a human donor in a cohort sampled during active COVID-19.

This chain connects TRBV28 to TRBJ2-1; D might be TRBD2 (5 bases). CDR1 and CDR2 (germline): MDHEN, SYDVKM. CDR3 size: 14 residues. Trimming took off 4 bases at V and 4 bases at J, with 11 bases between the two ends. In nucleotides, the CDR3 is TGTGCCAGCAGTTCCGGACGGGAATACAATGAGCAGTTCTTC. Translated, it gives CASSSGREYNEQFF.

The J gene is TRBJ1-5, the V gene TRBV7-8, with 8 bases aligning to TRBD1. Germline CDR1 reads SGHVS; CDR2 reads FQNEAQ. Losses at the gene ends were 0 bases for V and 3 bases for J; bases not matched to a gene: 4. The CDR3 has 16 residues. CDR3 loop: CASSLAGQGINQPQHF. CDR3 in DNA: TGTGCCAGCAGCTTAGCAGGACAGGGAATCAATCAGCCCCAGCATTTT.

This clone appeared a single time. The V and J genes are TRBV12-3 or TRBV12-4 and TRBJ1-2; D perhaps matches TRBD1 (6 bases). The CDR3 is made up of 12 amino acids. V was pared by 6 bases and J by 4 bases, with 9 bases between. The CDR3 region is CASRGQIYGYTF. The CDR3 DNA sequence: TGTGCCAGCAGGGGACAAATCTATGGCTACACCTTC.

The V and J genes are TRBV24-1 and TRBJ1-2; D is unclear. Germline CDR1 and CDR2: KGHDR and SFDVKD. Trimming stripped 2 bases from V and 6 bases from J, with 9 bases between. This CDR3 region has 13 residues. This CDR3 reads CATSDSFSDGYTF. CDR3 coding DNA: TGTGCCACCAGTGATTCATTTAGTGATGGCTACACCTTC.

The chain carries TRBV21-1 and TRBJ2-5; TRBD2 is the table's D call, not checked against the DNA. TRBV21-1 is given as a pseudogene. This CDR3 region has 14 residues. The CDR3 coding sequence is TGTGCCAGCAGCAAAGAGTCCCCTCGGGAGACCCAGTACTTC. Translating it yields CASSKESPRETQYF.

The chain uses TRBV27 and TRBJ1-1; 7 positions agree with TRBD1. CDR1 MNHEY and CDR2 SMNVEV come from the germline V gene (reference sequence). The length of the CDR3 is 14 residues. Losses at the gene ends were 4 bases for V and 1 base for J; bases not matched to a gene: 3. This CDR3 reads CASSWGDRNTEAFF. CDR3 nucleotide sequence: TGTGCCAGCAGTTGGGGGGACAGGAACACTGAAGCTTTCTTT.

The gene calls are TRBV5-1 and TRBJ1-4; TRBD1 might be the D (6 bases). Per the germline V gene, CDR1 is SGHRS and CDR2 is YFSETQ. The germline V and J ends were trimmed by 0 bases and 0 bases, with 18 bases remaining between them. The CDR3 length is 19 residues. The CDR3 sequence: CASSLAPMQGRTTNEKLFF. The DNA of the CDR3 is TGCGCCAGCAGCTTGGCCCCTATGCAGGGGCGCACAACTAATGAAAAACTGTTTTTT.

In the case of this clone: The junction and the germline gene differ at one end; a read error may be behind it. V usage is TRBV19 and J usage is TRBJ2-6, with a weak D call TRBD2 (5 bases). The CDR3 has 16 residues. Germline CDR1 LNHDA, CDR2 SQIVND (reference sequence). The CDR3 loop is CATSGLQGSGANVLTF. Written as DNA, the CDR3 is TGTGCCACTAGTGGACTTCAAGGCTCTGGGGCCAACGTCCTGACTTTC. Combining the CDR3 with reference TRBV19 and TRBJ2-6 gives the whole variable domain DGGITQSPKYLFRKEGQNVTLSCEQNLNHDAMYWYRQDPGQGLRLIYYSQIVNDFQKGDIAEGYSVSREKKESFPLTVTSAQKNPTAFYLCATSGLQGSGANVLTFGAGSRLTVL.

The chain combines TRBV3-1 (or the pseudogene TRBV3-2) with TRBJ2-7, with TRBD1 matching 7 bases. The V gene's germline CDR1 is LGHDT and CDR2 YNNKEL (reference sequence). This CDR3 region has 17 residues. With V trimmed by 4 bases and J by 3 bases, 15 bases remained unmatched. CDR3 in DNA: TGTGCCAGCAGCCCAACCGGCAGGGGGTCGTCGAGCTACGAGCAGTACTTC. Protein sequence: CASSPTGRGSSSYEQYF.

This clone was counted between two and nine times. This chain joins TRBV7-2 and TRBJ1-2, with unresolved D. The CDR3 spans 14 residues. Germline V CDR1 and CDR2: SGHTA, FQGNSA. The V gene lost 1 base and the J gene lost 4 bases, with 10 bases spanning the gap. CDR3 sequence reads: CASSLGSTAYGYTF. DNA for the CDR3: TGTGCCAGCAGCTTAGGCTCCACAGCCTATGGCTACACCTTC.

This chain joins TRBV6-2 or TRBV6-3 and TRBJ2-3; D gene uncertain. Germline values: CDR1 MNHEY, CDR2 SVGEGT. V lost 5 bases, J lost 1 base, and 10 bases lay in between. The CDR3 has 14 amino acids. The DNA for the CDR3 is TGTGCCAGCAGTCGTTATTTCGGCACAGATACGCAGTATTTT. Protein: CASSRYFGTDTQYF.

This rearrangement joins TRBV6-6 to TRBJ2-1; 8 bases line up with TRBD1. Germline V gene sequence: CDR1 MNHNY, CDR2 SVGAGI (reference sequence). V lost 10 bases to trimming and J lost 2 bases; unmatched junction nucleotides: 10. This CDR3 spans 15 amino acids. As DNA, the CDR3 is TGTGCCACCGTTTTTGAGACAGGGGCCTACAATGAGCAGTTCTTC. Translating it yields CATVFETGAYNEQFF.

The CDR3 protein is CASSLGTGNPYEQYF. Written as DNA, the CDR3 is TGCGCCAGCAGCTTAGGGACAGGGAACCCCTACGAGCAGTACTTC. The chain carries TRBV5-1 and TRBJ2-7; TRBD1 aligns across 9 bases. This CDR3 has 15 amino acids. Germline CDR1 and CDR2: SGHRS and YFSETQ. The junction had 5 bases not matched to a gene; V was cut back by 2 bases and J by 2 bases.

The chain links TRBV27 to TRBJ2-1, with a weak D call TRBD1 (5 bases). The CDR3 is 14 amino acids. The V and J ends lost 8 bases and 0 bases respectively, with 11 bases between them. CDR1 and CDR2 from the germline V gene are MNHEY and SMNVEV (reference sequence). The CDR3 reads CASLPQGSYNEQFF. The CDR3, as DNA: TGTGCCAGCCTCCCGCAGGGCTCCTACAATGAGCAGTTCTTC.

This clone was seen only once. V is TRBV5-1 and J is TRBJ2-7; D gene uncertain. The CDR3 extends over 14 amino acids. The germline CDR1 and CDR2 sequences are SGHRS and YFSETQ. Trimming stripped 3 bases from V and 6 bases from J, with 16 bases between. The CDR3 loop is CASSSLVTATEQYF. CDR3 sequence (DNA): TGCGCCAGCAGCTCCCTAGTAACTGCCACCGAGCAGTACTTC.

The V and J genes are TRBV6-2 or TRBV6-3 and TRBJ1-4, with 8 bases that match TRBD1. V trimming: 6 bases; J trimming: 0 bases; junction bases outside the gene matches: 12. Germline CDR1 MNHEY, CDR2 SVGEGT. The CDR3 consists of 18 residues. The chain's CDR3 is CASSRPHRGIATNEKLFF. CDR3 coding DNA: TGTGCCAGCAGCAGACCGCACAGGGGGATCGCAACTAATGAAAAACTGTTTTTT.

The chain carries TRBV5-6 and TRBJ1-2, with D unclear. Germline loops: CDR1 SGHDT, CDR2 YYEEEE. The CDR3 is 14 amino acids. V lost 1 base to trimming and J lost 5 bases, with 12 bases between them. CDR3 amino acids: CASSLSRVLYGYTF. The DNA for the CDR3 is TGTGCCAGCAGCTTGAGTCGGGTGCTATATGGCTACACCTTC. Together with reference TRBV5-6 and TRBJ1-2, the CDR3 gives the full variable domain: DAGVTQSPTHLIKTRGQQVTLRCSPKSGHDTVSWYQQALGQGPQFIFQYYEEEERQRGNFPDRFSGHQFPNYSSELNVNALLLGDSALYLCASSLSRVLYGYTFGSGTRLTVV.

This clone was picked up one time. The chain combines TRBV4-2 with TRBJ2-5, with 9 nucleotides matching TRBD1. CDR3 length: 15 amino acids. V shed 3 bases and J 4 bases; nucleotides not matched to a gene: 6. Germline V CDR1 and CDR2: LGHNA, YNFKEQ. CDR3 residues: CASSQEQGARETQYF. As DNA, the CDR3 is TGTGCCAGCAGCCAGGAACAGGGGGCACGAGAGACCCAGTACTTC.

The chain couples TRBV6-2 or TRBV6-3 to TRBJ1-5; 11 bases match TRBD1. The germline V gene has CDR1 MNHEY and CDR2 SVGEGT. The CDR3 has 16 amino acids. V was clipped by 2 bases and J by 3 bases; unmatched bases: 3. The CDR3: CASSYRTGGFNQPQHF. In DNA form, the CDR3 reads TGTGCCAGCAGTTACAGGACAGGGGGCTTCAATCAGCCCCAGCATTTT.

The CDR3 reads CSVETADRAGYGYTF. The DNA for the CDR3 is TGCAGCGTTGAAACTGCGGACAGGGCGGGCTATGGCTACACCTTC. The rearrangement links TRBV29-1 to TRBJ1-2; 8 bases agree with TRBD1. Trimming removed 2 bases from V and 4 bases from J; junction bases left unmatched: 9. The CDR3 extends over 15 amino acids. Germline V gene data show CDR1 as SQVTM and CDR2 as ANQGSEA. Complete variable domain (other parts from reference TRBV29-1 and TRBJ1-2): SAVISQKPSRDICQRGTSLTIQCQVDSQVTMMFWYRQQPGQSLTLIATANQGSEATYESGFVIDKFPISRPNLTFSTLTVSNMSPEDSSIYLCSVETADRAGYGYTFGSGTRLTVV.

The chain recombines TRBV24-1 with TRBJ2-5, with TRBD1 identical over 7 bases. Judging by the DNA end, TRBJ2-7 fits better; the J call may be wrong. CDR3 size: 16 residues. Germline V gives CDR1 KGHDR, CDR2 SFDVKD. CDR3 coding DNA: TGTGCCACCAGTGATAAGGTTGTCAGGGGGTCCTACGAGCAGTACTTC. Translated, it gives CATSDKVVRGSYEQYF.

As DNA, the CDR3 is TGTGCCAGCAGTTACACCGGAGGAAGCTCTGGAAACACCATATATTTT. Protein: CASSYTGGSSGNTIYF. The chain employs TRBV6-5 and TRBJ1-3; D ambiguous. V was trimmed by 2 bases and J by 0 bases, leaving 11 bases between them. The CDR3 covers 16 residues. Germline V CDR1 and CDR2: MNHEY, SVGAGI.

The V and J genes are TRBV7-6 and TRBJ1-3; TRBD1 is a possible D gene (5 bases). This CDR3 is built from 17 residues. Germline CDR1 is SGHVS and CDR2 is FNYEAQ. V was pared by 0 bases and J by 1 base, with 13 bases between. The DNA for the CDR3 is TGTGCCAGCAGCTTAGCTGACAGCGGGGCTTCTGGAAACACCATATATTTT. Protein: CASSLADSGASGNTIYF.